This TCR beta chain derives from a study of T cells expressing NK-cell markers. Overall study context: Investigators obtained TCR beta repertoires from sorted CD3+CD56+NKG2C+, CD3+CD56+NKG2C- and CD3+CD56-NKG2C+ T cells. Seven donors tested HCMV-seropositive and one tested seronegative among the eight sequenced.

Template switching by 5'RACE with UMIs generated the TCR beta cDNA. TCRdb reanalyzed the 5' RACE reads and collapses them to one entry per CDR3 protein, without DNA. The sample table includes about 380,000 distinct CDR3 sequences. The study, taken as a whole, reports: Dominant NKG2C+ clonotype frequencies of roughly 1.0-8% of CD8+ T cells were measured in over five donors.

On this clonotype: Its cognate antigen is unknown.

The sequence derives from a man aged 18-75 years in good health. The material sequenced was blood T cells: a sorted CD56 or NKG2C T cell subset, CD4+ or CD8+ T cells, or bulk PBMC T cells (not recorded which).

CDR3: CASSIYRGEKKLFF. This sequence joins TRBV6-1 and TRBJ1-4; TCRdb designates TRBD1, a call that cannot be tested without DNA. Germline V CDR1 and CDR2: MNHNS, SASEGT. CDR3 length equals 14 residues.